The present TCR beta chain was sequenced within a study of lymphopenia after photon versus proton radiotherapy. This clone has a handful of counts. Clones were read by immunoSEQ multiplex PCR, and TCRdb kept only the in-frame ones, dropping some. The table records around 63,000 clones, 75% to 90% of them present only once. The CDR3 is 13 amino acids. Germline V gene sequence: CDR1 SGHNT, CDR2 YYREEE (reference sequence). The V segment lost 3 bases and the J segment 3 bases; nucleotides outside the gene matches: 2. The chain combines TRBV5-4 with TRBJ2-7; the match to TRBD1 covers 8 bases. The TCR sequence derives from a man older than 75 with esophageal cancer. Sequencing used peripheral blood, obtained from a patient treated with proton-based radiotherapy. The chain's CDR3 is CASSSGQGYEQYF. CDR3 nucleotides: TGTGCCAGCAGCTCCGGACAGGGCTACGAGCAGTACTTC.